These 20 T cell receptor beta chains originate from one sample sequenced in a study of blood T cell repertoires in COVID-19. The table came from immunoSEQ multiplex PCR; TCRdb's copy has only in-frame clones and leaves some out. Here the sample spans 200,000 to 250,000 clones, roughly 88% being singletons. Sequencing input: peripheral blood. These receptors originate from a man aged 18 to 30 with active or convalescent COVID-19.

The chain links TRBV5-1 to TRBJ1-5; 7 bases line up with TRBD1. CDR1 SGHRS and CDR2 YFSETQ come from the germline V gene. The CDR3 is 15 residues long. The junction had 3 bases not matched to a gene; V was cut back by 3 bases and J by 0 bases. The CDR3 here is CASSSGTDSNQPQHF. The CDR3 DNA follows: TGCGCCAGCAGCTCCGGGACAGATAGCAATCAGCCCCAGCATTTT.

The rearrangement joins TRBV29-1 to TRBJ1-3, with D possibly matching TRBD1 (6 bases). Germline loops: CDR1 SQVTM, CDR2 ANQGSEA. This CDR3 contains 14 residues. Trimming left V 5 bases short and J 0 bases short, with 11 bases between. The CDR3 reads CSVLTGDSGNTIYF. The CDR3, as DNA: TGCAGCGTTTTGACAGGCGACTCTGGAAACACCATATATTTT.

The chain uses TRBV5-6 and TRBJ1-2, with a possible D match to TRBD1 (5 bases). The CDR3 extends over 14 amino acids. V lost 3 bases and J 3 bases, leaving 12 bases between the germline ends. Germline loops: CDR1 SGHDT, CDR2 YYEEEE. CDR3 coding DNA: TGTGCCAGCAGCTCTGCCTGGGGCGACTATGGCTACACCTTC. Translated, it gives CASSSAWGDYGYTF.

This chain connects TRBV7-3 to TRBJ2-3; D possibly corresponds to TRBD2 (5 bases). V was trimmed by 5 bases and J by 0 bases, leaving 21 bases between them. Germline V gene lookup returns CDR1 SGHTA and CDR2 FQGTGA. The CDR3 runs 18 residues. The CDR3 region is CASSPVWEQGLSTDTQYF. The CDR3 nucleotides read TGTGCCAGCAGCCCCGTCTGGGAGCAAGGGCTAAGCACAGATACGCAGTATTTT.

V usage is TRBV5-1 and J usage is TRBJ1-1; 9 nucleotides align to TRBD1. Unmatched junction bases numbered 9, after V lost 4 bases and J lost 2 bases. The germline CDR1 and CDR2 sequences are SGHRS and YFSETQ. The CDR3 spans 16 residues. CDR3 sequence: CASSPMGQGINTEAFF. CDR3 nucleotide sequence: TGCGCCAGCAGCCCCATGGGACAGGGTATCAACACTGAAGCTTTCTTT.

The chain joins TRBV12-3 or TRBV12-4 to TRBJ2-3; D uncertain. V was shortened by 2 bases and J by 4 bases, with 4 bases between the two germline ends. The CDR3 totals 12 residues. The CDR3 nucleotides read TGTGCCAGCAGTTTACTCTCAGATACGCAGTATTTT. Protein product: CASSLLSDTQYF.

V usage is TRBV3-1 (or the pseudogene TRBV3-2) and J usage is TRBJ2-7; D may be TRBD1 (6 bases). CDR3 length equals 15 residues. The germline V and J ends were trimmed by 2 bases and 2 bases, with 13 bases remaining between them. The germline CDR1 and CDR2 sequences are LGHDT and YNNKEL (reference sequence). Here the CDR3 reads CASSQRRDKTYEQYF. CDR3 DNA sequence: TGTGCCAGCAGCCAACGCAGGGACAAGACCTACGAGCAGTACTTC.

The chain's CDR3 is CASTGNTEAFF. For the CDR3, the DNA is TGTGCCAGTACGGGTAACACTGAAGCTTTCTTT. J is TRBJ1-1 and V is TRBV19; D gene ambiguous. The CDR3 totals 11 residues. The germline V gene has CDR1 LNHDA and CDR2 SQIVND (reference sequence). Trimming removed 7 bases from V and 2 bases from J, with 5 bases in between.

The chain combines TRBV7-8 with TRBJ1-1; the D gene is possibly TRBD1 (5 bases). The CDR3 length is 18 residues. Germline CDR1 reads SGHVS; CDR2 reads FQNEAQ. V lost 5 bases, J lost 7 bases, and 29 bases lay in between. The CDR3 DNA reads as TGTGCCAGCAGCCCTCTTACGAACCTGGGCGGGACTTACGGTGAAGCTTTCTTT. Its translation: CASSPLTNLGGTYGEAFF.

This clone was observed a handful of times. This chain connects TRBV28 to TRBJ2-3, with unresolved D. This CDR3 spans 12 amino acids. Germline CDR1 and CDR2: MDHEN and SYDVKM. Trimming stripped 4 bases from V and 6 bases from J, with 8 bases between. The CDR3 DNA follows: TGTGCCAGCAGTTCCACACGCGATACGCAGTATTTT. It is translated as CASSSTRDTQYF.

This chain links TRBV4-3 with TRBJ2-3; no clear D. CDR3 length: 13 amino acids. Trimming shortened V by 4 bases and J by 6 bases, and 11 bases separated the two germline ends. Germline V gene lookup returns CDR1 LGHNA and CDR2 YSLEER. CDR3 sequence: CASSPRVDDTQYF. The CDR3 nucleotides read TGCGCCAGCAGCCCCCGGGTCGATGATACGCAGTATTTT.

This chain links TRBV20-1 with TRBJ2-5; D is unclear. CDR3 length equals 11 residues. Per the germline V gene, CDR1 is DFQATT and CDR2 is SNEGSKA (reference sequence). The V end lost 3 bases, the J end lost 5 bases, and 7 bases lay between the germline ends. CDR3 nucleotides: TGCAGTGCTAGTCGTGTCGAGACCCAGTACTTC. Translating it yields CSASRVETQYF.

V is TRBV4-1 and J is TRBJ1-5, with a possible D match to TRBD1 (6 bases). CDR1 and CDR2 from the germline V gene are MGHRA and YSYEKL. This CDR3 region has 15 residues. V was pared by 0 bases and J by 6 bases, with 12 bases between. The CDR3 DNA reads TGCGCCAGCAGCCAAGAGGGACAACCAGGTCAGCCCCAGCATTTT. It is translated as CASSQEGQPGQPQHF.

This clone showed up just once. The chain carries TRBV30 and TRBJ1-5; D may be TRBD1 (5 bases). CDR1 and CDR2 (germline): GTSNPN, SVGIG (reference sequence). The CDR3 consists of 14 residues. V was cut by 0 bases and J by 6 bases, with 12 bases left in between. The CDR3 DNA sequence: TGTGCCTGGAGTGTTGTGCAGGGTGGTCAGCCCCAGCATTTT. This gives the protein CAWSVVQGGQPQHF.

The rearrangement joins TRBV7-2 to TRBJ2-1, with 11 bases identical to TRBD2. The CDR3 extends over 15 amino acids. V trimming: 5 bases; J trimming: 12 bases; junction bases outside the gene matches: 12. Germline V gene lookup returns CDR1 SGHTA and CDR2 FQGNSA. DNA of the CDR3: TGTGCCAGCAGCCCGACCATAGCGGGAGGGGGAGGGCAGTTCTTC. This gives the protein CASSPTIAGGGGQFF.

In DNA, the CDR3 is TGTGCCACCAGCAGAGGAGGGAGGGGGTGGAACACTGAAGCTTTCTTT. This translates into CATSRGGRGWNTEAFF. The chain joins TRBV15 to TRBJ1-1; a weak D match, TRBD1 (6 bases). This CDR3 has 16 amino acids. The germline V gene encodes CDR1 LNHNV and CDR2 YYDKDF (reference sequence). The V and J ends lost 1 base and 1 base respectively, with 13 bases between them.

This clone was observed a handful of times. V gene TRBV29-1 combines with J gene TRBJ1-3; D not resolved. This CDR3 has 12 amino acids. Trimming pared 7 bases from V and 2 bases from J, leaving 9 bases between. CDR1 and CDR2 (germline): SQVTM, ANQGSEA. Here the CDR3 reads CSAPGAGNTIYF. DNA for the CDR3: TGCAGCGCCCCAGGCGCTGGAAACACCATATATTTT.

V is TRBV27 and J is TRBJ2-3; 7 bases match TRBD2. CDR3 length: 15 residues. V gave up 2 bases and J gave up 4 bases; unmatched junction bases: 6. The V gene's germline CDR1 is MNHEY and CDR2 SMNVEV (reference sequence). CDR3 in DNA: TGTGCCAGCAGTTTAACGGGAGGCTTCCCAGATACGCAGTATTTT. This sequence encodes CASSLTGGFPDTQYF.

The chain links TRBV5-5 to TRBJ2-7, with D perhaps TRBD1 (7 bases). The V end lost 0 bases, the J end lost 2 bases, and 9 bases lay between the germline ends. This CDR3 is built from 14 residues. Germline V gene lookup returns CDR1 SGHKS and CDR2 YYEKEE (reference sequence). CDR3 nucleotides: TGTGCCAGCAGCTTGGCAGGGGGGCCCTACGAGCAGTACTTC. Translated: CASSLAGGPYEQYF.

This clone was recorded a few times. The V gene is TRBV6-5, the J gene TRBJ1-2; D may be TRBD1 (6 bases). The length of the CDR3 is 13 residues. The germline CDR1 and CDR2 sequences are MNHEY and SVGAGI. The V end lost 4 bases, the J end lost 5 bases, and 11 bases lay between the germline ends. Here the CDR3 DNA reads TGTGCCAGCAGTTTCCGGACAGAGTATGGCTACACCTTC. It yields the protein CASSFRTEYGYTF.